These 2 T cell receptor beta chains share one sample of origin, sequenced in a study of T-cell memory formation after mild COVID-19. TCRdb reprocessed the 5' RACE reads via MiXCR and lists one record per CDR3 protein. The data hold about half a million distinct CDR3 sequences, with 15% to 20% observed a single time. The specimen sequenced was PBMCs or a T cell subset sorted from them (not recorded which). These receptors came from an adult woman who had mild COVID-19 (a few samples of this study predate the infection). Cell type and time point are not known.

The CDR3 bases are TGTGCCAGCAGTGAATGGAGAGGACAGCCCCAGCATTTT. Amino acids: CASSEWRGQPQHF. This chain uses TRBV2 with TRBJ1-5; D not certain. Trimming left V 2 bases short and J 7 bases short, with 9 bases between. This CDR3 has 13 amino acids. Germline V gene lookup returns CDR1 SNHLY and CDR2 FYNNEI.

This clonotype was seen a handful of times. The chain uses TRBV5-1 and TRBJ2-5; perhaps TRBD1 as D (5 bases). Trimming took 4 bases from V and 2 from J, leaving 15 bases between them. CDR3 length: 15 residues. From germline, CDR1 is SGHRS and CDR2 YFSETQ. This CDR3 is CASSQWGQGQETQYF. As DNA, the CDR3 is TGCGCCAGCAGCCAATGGGGTCAGGGTCAAGAGACCCAGTACTTC.